Listed here are 32 T cell receptor beta chains from one sample, sequenced in a study of technical replicates of blood from a few donors. Sequencing was performed with immunoSEQ multiplex PCR; in TCRdb, only in-frame clones are kept and a portion is missing. The sample consists of roughly 76,000 clones, 94% of them appearing once. The sequenced sample consisted of T cells isolated from PBMCs. These receptors were obtained from a human donor in good health.

The V gene is TRBV4-2, the J gene TRBJ2-1; 9 bases are a match to TRBD2. Germline CDR1 LGHNA, CDR2 YNFKEQ. The CDR3 is made up of 17 amino acids. J lost 1 base, V lost 0 bases, and 4 bases had no gene match. The CDR3 protein is CASSQDAGGGSYNEQFF. DNA for the CDR3: TGTGCCAGCAGCCAAGATGCGGGGGGGGGTTCCTACAATGAGCAGTTCTTC.

This chain connects TRBV5-1 to TRBJ1-3; D gene ambiguous. The length of the CDR3 is 15 residues. Germline-derived CDR1 and CDR2 are SGHRS and YFSETQ. The germline V and J ends were trimmed by 5 bases and 0 bases, with 12 bases remaining between them. The CDR3 loop reads CASSSGSGSGNTIYF. The CDR3 DNA reads as TGCGCCAGCAGTTCCGGGTCCGGCTCTGGAAACACCATATATTTT.

This chain joins TRBV18 and TRBJ1-1; no definite D call. With 3 bases removed from V and 6 bases from J, the gap between germline ends came to 11 bases. The germline CDR1 and CDR2 sequences are KGHSH and LQKENI. This CDR3 contains 13 residues. Here the CDR3 reads CASSPLPSAEAFF. DNA of the CDR3: TGTGCCAGCTCACCTCTACCCTCCGCTGAAGCTTTCTTT.

The chain uses TRBV4-1 and TRBJ1-4; 7 nucleotides match TRBD1. The junction had 10 bases not matched to a gene; V was cut back by 7 bases and J by 11 bases. The CDR3 extends over 13 amino acids. CDR1 is MGHRA, CDR2 YSYEKL, per germline. CDR3 in DNA: TGCGCCAGCACCAAAGCAACAGGGGACAAACTGTTTTTT. It encodes CASTKATGDKLFF.

The rearrangement joins TRBV7-9 to TRBJ1-1, with 8 bases lining up with TRBD1. J was trimmed by 1 base and V by 5 bases; bases with no gene match: 9. CDR3 length: 16 amino acids. The germline V gene encodes CDR1 SEHNR and CDR2 FQNEAQ (reference sequence). The CDR3 region is CASSLSGTGRNTEAFF. The CDR3 DNA is TGTGCCAGCAGCCTATCGGGGACAGGACGGAACACTGAAGCTTTCTTT. The entire variable domain, with the rest obtained from reference TRBV7-9 and TRBJ1-1, is as follows: DTGVSQNPRHKITKRGQNVTFRCDPISEHNRLYWYRQTLGQGPEFLTYFQNEAQLEKSRLLSDRFSAERPKGSFSTLEIQRTEQGDSAMYLCASSLSGTGRNTEAFFGQGTRLTVV.

The chain recombines TRBV30 with TRBJ2-3; D is possibly TRBD2 (5 bases). This CDR3 comprises 14 residues. Germline V gene lookup returns CDR1 GTSNPN and CDR2 SVGIG (reference sequence). V lost 1 base to trimming and J lost 1 base, with 9 bases between them. CDR3 sequence (DNA): TGTGCCTGGAGTGCCGGGATGGGCACAGATACGCAGTATTTT. It specifies CAWSAGMGTDTQYF.

V is TRBV7-6 and J is TRBJ2-5; 7 bases match TRBD1. J gave up 3 bases and V 1 base, and 5 bases lay outside the gene matches. The CDR3 consists of 15 residues. Germline CDR1 reads SGHVS; CDR2 reads FNYEAQ. Written as DNA, the CDR3 is TGTGCCAGCAGCTTAGTGGTACAGGGGAAAGAGACCCAGTACTTC. This encodes CASSLVVQGKETQYF. Filled out from reference TRBV7-6 and TRBJ2-5, the complete variable domain reads GAGVSQSPRYKVTKRGQDVALRCDPISGHVSLYWYRQALGQGPEFLTYFNYEAQQDKSGLPNDRFSAERPEGSISTLTIQRTEQRDSAMYRCASSLVVQGKETQYFGPGTRLLVL.

The chain combines TRBV27 with TRBJ1-5; 8 nucleotides align to TRBD1. This CDR3 comprises 14 residues. Per the germline V gene, CDR1 is MNHEY and CDR2 is SMNVEV (reference sequence). The V and J ends lost 6 bases and 4 bases, in that order; junction bases with no gene match: 5. The CDR3 DNA reads TGTGCCAGCAGCGTTACAGGGGGGAATCAGCCCCAGCATTTT. Its protein is CASSVTGGNQPQHF.

The chain carries TRBV29-1 and TRBJ1-2; maybe TRBD1 (5 bases). The germline CDR1 and CDR2 sequences are SQVTM and ANQGSEA. V was shortened by 6 bases and J by 4 bases, with 36 bases between the two germline ends. The CDR3 covers 20 residues. The DNA of the CDR3 is TGCAGCGTACCTCGGTCTAACCCGGGGGGGGGAGTAGGCCTCAGCTATGGCTACACCTTC. Its translation is CSVPRSNPGGGVGLSYGYTF.

J is TRBJ1-3 and V is TRBV10-1; D perhaps matches TRBD1 (6 bases). Germline-derived CDR1 and CDR2 are WNHNN and SYGVQD (reference sequence). V shed 3 bases and J shed 7 bases, with 10 bases lying between them. This CDR3 comprises 13 residues. The CDR3 loop is CASSESQGNTIYF. In DNA form, the CDR3 reads TGCGCCAGCAGTGAAAGTCAGGGGAACACCATATATTTT.

This sequence joins TRBV15 and TRBJ2-7; 8 positions agree with TRBD1. The junction had 6 bases not matched to a gene; V was cut back by 2 bases and J by 3 bases. This CDR3 has 15 residues. Germline V gene sequence: CDR1 LNHNV, CDR2 YYDKDF (reference sequence). The CDR3 here is CATSRNRDRNYEQYF. The CDR3, as DNA: TGTGCCACCAGCAGAAACAGGGACAGGAACTACGAGCAGTACTTC.

This clone appeared a single time. A read error may produce the germline difference seen at one junction end. CDR3 DNA sequence: TGTGCCAGCAGCTTAGGTCCGGGAACCTACGAGCGGTACTTC. Its protein is CASSLGPGTYERYF. V is TRBV7-2 and J is TRBJ2-7, with D possibly matching TRBD2 (5 bases). The length of the CDR3 is 14 residues. Germline-derived CDR1 and CDR2 are SGHTA and FQGNSA.

This clone was counted between two and nine times. V and J are TRBV2 and TRBJ2-1, with 15 bases aligning to TRBD2. CDR1 is SNHLY, CDR2 FYNNEI, per germline. CDR3 length: 13 residues. With V trimmed by 10 bases and J by 9 bases, 4 bases remained unmatched. This chain's CDR3 is CATGLAGGGEQFF. The DNA for the CDR3 is TGTGCCACCGGACTAGCGGGAGGGGGTGAGCAGTTCTTC. The full variable domain, in which reference TRBV2 and TRBJ2-1 provide the parts outside the CDR3, is EPEVTQTPSHQVTQMGQEVILRCVPISNHLYFYWYRQILGQKVEFLVSFYNNEISEKSEIFDDQFSVERPDGSNFTLKIRSTKLEDSAMYFCATGLAGGGEQFFGPGTRLTVL.

This clone was recorded once. The rearrangement links TRBV10-2 to TRBJ2-5; the D gene is possibly TRBD1 (5 bases). Per the germline V gene, CDR1 is WSHSY and CDR2 is SAAADI. V lost 7 bases to trimming and J lost 2 bases, with 11 bases between them. The CDR3 loop spans 13 amino acids. The DNA for the CDR3 is TGCGCCAGCACTCTGACAGCACAAGAGACCCAGTACTTC. Its protein product is CASTLTAQETQYF.

CDR3 nucleotide sequence: TGTGCCAGCAGCGTGGGACTAGCGGCCGCCTACGAGCAGTACTTC. Protein sequence: CASSVGLAAAYEQYF. This chain joins TRBV9 and TRBJ2-7; 11 bases line up with TRBD2. After removal of 2 bases from V and 2 bases from J, the junction contained 3 bases not matched to a gene. The CDR3 extends over 15 amino acids. CDR1 and CDR2 (germline): SGDLS, YYNGEE.

The V gene is TRBV15, the J gene TRBJ2-2, with TRBD2 matching over 9 bases. After removal of 5 bases from V and 5 bases from J, the junction contained 6 bases not matched to a gene. Germline V CDR1 and CDR2: LNHNV, YYDKDF (reference sequence). The CDR3 is 15 amino acids. The CDR3, as DNA: TGTGCCACCAGCGTTAGACTAGCGGATACCGGGGAGCTGTTTTTT. Its protein product is CATSVRLADTGELFF.

This chain links TRBV11-2 with TRBJ2-1; possibly TRBD2 for D (6 bases). Trimming pared 1 base from V and 9 bases from J, leaving 16 bases between. This CDR3 comprises 15 residues. CDR1 SGHAT and CDR2 FQNNGV come from the germline V gene. The CDR3 sequence: CASSLGGVGDAEQFF. CDR3 in DNA: TGTGCCAGCAGCTTAGGGGGGGTCGGGGATGCTGAGCAGTTCTTC.

This rearrangement joins TRBV7-2 to TRBJ1-2, with a possible D match to TRBD1 (6 bases). CDR3 length: 14 residues. The V end was cut by 7 bases, the J end by 2 bases, with 14 bases between. Germline V gene lookup returns CDR1 SGHTA and CDR2 FQGNSA. CDR3 amino acids: CASTGTRGNYGYTF. Here the CDR3 DNA reads TGTGCCAGCACCGGGACAAGGGGGAACTATGGCTACACCTTC.

V and J are TRBV19 and TRBJ1-4; TRBD1 might be the D (6 bases). The V and J ends lost 4 bases and 8 bases respectively, with 20 bases between them. The CDR3 has 16 amino acids. CDR1 and CDR2 from the germline V gene are LNHDA and SQIVND (reference sequence). CDR3 region: CASSSSGAGVSEKLFF. CDR3 DNA: TGTGCCAGTAGTAGCTCAGGGGCAGGAGTGAGCGAAAAACTGTTTTTT.

V is TRBV4-1 and J is TRBJ2-1; 8 nucleotides agree with TRBD2. The CDR3 length is 14 residues. Germline V gives CDR1 MGHRA, CDR2 YSYEKL. V trimming: 2 bases; J trimming: 8 bases; junction bases outside the gene matches: 5. CDR3 protein: CASSQTGGVDEQFF. CDR3 in DNA: TGCGCCAGCAGCCAAACGGGAGGGGTCGATGAGCAGTTCTTC.

The chain employs TRBV28 and TRBJ1-2; D uncertain. Germline V gene data show CDR1 as MDHEN and CDR2 as SYDVKM. The V gene lost 6 bases and the J gene lost 5 bases, with 10 bases spanning the gap. This CDR3 comprises 12 residues. This CDR3 is CASSYRSYGYTF. As DNA, the CDR3 is TGTGCCAGCAGCTATCGGAGTTATGGCTACACCTTC.

The chain combines TRBV7-2 with TRBJ2-2; perhaps TRBD1 as D (6 bases). With 2 bases removed from V and 6 bases from J, the gap between germline ends came to 13 bases. The CDR3 covers 15 residues. Germline lookup yields CDR1 SGHTA and CDR2 FQGNSA. The chain's CDR3 is CASSLQGHSSGELFF. The DNA for the CDR3 is TGTGCCAGCAGCTTACAGGGGCATAGTTCCGGGGAGCTGTTTTTT.

The V call is TRBV7-9, the J call TRBJ2-1, with 8 bases lining up with TRBD1. CDR1 and CDR2 (germline): SEHNR, FQNEAQ (reference sequence). V dropped 5 bases and J dropped 2; count of bases not matched to a gene: 5. This CDR3 has 15 amino acids. The CDR3 sequence: CASSPGGAAYNEQFF. In DNA, the CDR3 is TGTGCCAGCAGCCCAGGGGGCGCGGCCTACAATGAGCAGTTCTTC.

The chain uses TRBV5-6 and TRBJ1-6; D call uncertain. Germline assignment: CDR1 SGHDT and CDR2 YYEEEE. The CDR3 is 17 residues long. Between the trimmed V and J ends, which lost 5 bases and 10 bases, there was a span of 25 bases. CDR3 in DNA: TGTGCCAGCAGTTTGCCGGGTCGGAGGGAAGGTGGGTCACCCCTCCACTTT. Translation: CASSLPGRREGGSPLHF.

The chain couples TRBV28 to TRBJ2-5; 12 bases align to TRBD2. There are 16 residues in the CDR3. J gave up 1 base and V 8 bases, and 8 bases lay outside the gene matches. Germline V gene data show CDR1 as MDHEN and CDR2 as SYDVKM. The CDR3 protein is CASGRLAGEPQETQYF. In DNA form, the CDR3 reads TGTGCCAGCGGAAGACTAGCGGGAGAACCCCAAGAGACCCAGTACTTC. Full variable domain (remainder filled in from reference TRBV28 and TRBJ2-5): DVKVTQSSRYLVKRTGEKVFLECVQDMDHENMFWYRQDPGLGLRLIYFSYDVKMKEKGDIPEGYSVSREKKERFSLILESASTNQTSMYLCASGRLAGEPQETQYFGPGTRLLVL.

The chain is built from TRBV18 and TRBJ1-4; possibly TRBD1 for D (6 bases). In germline, CDR1 is KGHSH, CDR2 LQKENI. Between the trimmed V and J ends, which lost 4 bases and 4 bases, there was a span of 13 bases. The CDR3 spans 15 residues. CDR3 nucleotide sequence: TGTGCCAGCTCACGTCAGACAGGTCTTAATGAAAAACTGTTTTTT. Encoded protein: CASSRQTGLNEKLFF. Together with reference TRBV18 and TRBJ1-4, the CDR3 gives the full variable domain: NAGVMQNPRHLVRRRGQEARLRCSPMKGHSHVYWYRQLPEEGLKFMVYLQKENIIDESGMPKERFSAEFPKEGPSILRIQQVVRGDSAAYFCASSRQTGLNEKLFFGSGTQLSVL.

This chain connects TRBV7-6 to TRBJ2-7, with 7 bases lining up with TRBD2. The V gene end was trimmed by 1 base and the J gene end by 3 bases; junction bases not matched to a gene: 27. Germline loops: CDR1 SGHVS, CDR2 FNYEAQ. The CDR3 is 22 amino acids. As DNA, the CDR3 is TGTGCCAGCAGCTTAGGTGGGAGGGCCCGGTTGGTGGGCCCCCTTTCCTACTACGAGCAGTACTTC. It translates to CASSLGGRARLVGPLSYYEQYF.

J is TRBJ2-6 and V is TRBV29-1; 7 positions agree with TRBD1. The length of the CDR3 is 17 residues. The trim removed 1 base at V and 1 base at J, leaving 7 bases unmatched. Germline CDR1 is SQVTM and CDR2 is ANQGSEA. This chain's CDR3 is CSVEVGQLASGANVLTF. Here the CDR3 DNA reads TGCAGCGTTGAAGTGGGACAGCTTGCTTCTGGGGCCAACGTCCTGACTTTC.

The rearrangement joins TRBV2 to TRBJ1-5; possibly TRBD1 for D (5 bases). CDR3 size: 18 residues. Trimming removed 3 bases from V and 2 bases from J, with 20 bases in between. From germline, CDR1 is SNHLY and CDR2 FYNNEI. CDR3 sequence: CASSDGFWGGIGNQPQHF. The CDR3 coding sequence is TGTGCCAGCAGTGACGGGTTCTGGGGGGGTATAGGCAATCAGCCCCAGCATTTT. Full variable domain (missing parts from reference TRBV2 and TRBJ1-5): EPEVTQTPSHQVTQMGQEVILRCVPISNHLYFYWYRQILGQKVEFLVSFYNNEISEKSEIFDDQFSVERPDGSNFTLKIRSTKLEDSAMYFCASSDGFWGGIGNQPQHFGDGTRLSIL.

This sequence joins TRBV28 and TRBJ2-1, with D tentatively TRBD2 (6 bases). Trimming took 5 bases from V and 2 from J, leaving 13 bases between them. The CDR3 has 15 residues. From germline, CDR1 is MDHEN and CDR2 SYDVKM. CDR3 sequence reads: CASSPLGGPYNEQFF. DNA for the CDR3: TGTGCCAGCAGTCCCCTTGGAGGGCCCTACAATGAGCAGTTCTTC.

This chain connects TRBV11-2 to TRBJ1-2; D is uncertain. The germline V gene encodes CDR1 SGHAT and CDR2 FQNNGV. Trimming removed 4 bases at V and 7 bases at J, with 7 bases between. The CDR3 spans 11 residues. The CDR3 loop reads CASSSTGGYTF. The CDR3 coding sequence is TGTGCCAGCAGCTCGACTGGTGGCTACACCTTC.

The chain carries TRBV6-5 and TRBJ2-3, with a weak D call TRBD2 (6 bases). The CDR3 is made up of 13 amino acids. Looked up from germline, CDR1 is MNHEY and CDR2 is SVGAGI. V lost 7 bases to trimming and J lost 4 bases, with 12 bases between them. The CDR3 nucleotides are TGTGCCAGCAACTTTCCGGGGGCAGATACGCAGTATTTT. Translating it yields CASNFPGADTQYF.